These 17 T cell receptor beta chains share one sample of origin, sequenced in a study of T-cell memory formation after mild COVID-19. From the 5' RACE reads, TCRdb called clonotypes with MiXCR, one entry per CDR3 protein. Among around 410,000 distinct CDR3 sequences listed, around a quarter were seen once. The sample was PBMCs or a T cell subset sorted from them (not recorded which). Source of these receptors: an adult woman who had mild COVID-19 (a few samples of this study predate the infection). Cell type and time point are not known.

This clonotype turned up a few times. The chain is built from TRBV9 and TRBJ2-5, with 11 positions matching TRBD2. V lost 0 bases and J lost 1; bases outside the gene matches: 2. This CDR3 comprises 16 residues. Germline V CDR1 and CDR2: SGDLS, YYNGEE. CDR3 sequence reads: CASSVATSGTQETQYF. DNA for the CDR3: TGTGCCAGCAGCGTAGCGACTAGCGGGACCCAAGAGACCCAGTACTTC.

The chain uses TRBV12-3 or TRBV12-4 and TRBJ2-1, with no clear D. V was pared by 1 base and J by 10 bases, with 11 bases between. CDR3 size: 13 residues. For the CDR3, the DNA is TGTGCCAGCAGTTTAGACGAGTTCCGGGAGCAGTTCTTC. The encoded protein is CASSLDEFREQFF.

This clonotype was seen a few times. The chain joins TRBV7-9 to TRBJ1-2; TRBD1 might be the D (6 bases). The CDR3 has 15 amino acids. CDR1 is SEHNR, CDR2 FQNEAQ, per germline (reference sequence). The V end lost 0 bases, the J end lost 3 bases, and 11 bases lay between the germline ends. CDR3 nucleotides: TGTGCCAGCAGCTTAGCCATAAGGGGGTACTATGGCTACACCTTC. Protein sequence: CASSLAIRGYYGYTF.

The rearrangement links TRBV5-1 to TRBJ1-2; 7 positions agree with TRBD1. Germline V gene data show CDR1 as SGHRS and CDR2 as YFSETQ. This CDR3 is 14 amino acids long. With 4 bases clipped from V and 1 base from J, the junction kept 4 bases outside the gene matches. This CDR3 reads CASSKDRYNYGYTF. The CDR3, as DNA: TGCGCCAGCAGCAAGGACAGGTATAACTATGGCTACACCTTC.

The genes are TRBV7-6 and TRBJ2-3; 10 bases line up with TRBD2. This CDR3 is 21 amino acids long. Germline values: CDR1 SGHVS, CDR2 FNYEAQ. Trimming at V came to 1 base and at J to 6 bases, leaving 22 bases not matched to a gene. The CDR3 DNA follows: TGTGCCAGCAGCTTAGAGCCATTATGGGGTTCTTCTAGCGGGAGAATCGATACGCAGTATTTT. Its translation is CASSLEPLWGSSSGRIDTQYF.

This clonotype was counted a few times. V is TRBV18 and J is TRBJ2-7, with TRBD1 matching over 9 bases. CDR1 is KGHSH and CDR2 is LQKENI in the germline V gene. The CDR3 is made up of 15 amino acids. Trimming cost V 1 base and J 6 bases; bases outside gene matches: 7. The DNA of the CDR3 is TGTGCCAGCTCACCACTGGAGACAGGGGGAACCGAGCAGTACTTC. Residues: CASSPLETGGTEQYF. The full variable domain, rest sourced from reference TRBV18 and TRBJ2-7, is NAGVMQNPRHLVRRRGQEARLRCSPMKGHSHVYWYRQLPEEGLKFMVYLQKENIIDESGMPKERFSAEFPKEGPSILRIQQVVRGDSAAYFCASSPLETGGTEQYFGPGTRLTVT.

This clonotype has a handful of counts. This chain connects TRBV9 to TRBJ2-5; the D gene is possibly TRBD2 (6 bases). Germline CDR1 is SGDLS and CDR2 is YYNGEE. Trimming took off 4 bases at V and 5 bases at J, with 15 bases between the two ends. CDR3 length equals 14 residues. CDR3 DNA: TGTGCCAGCAGCCACCATTGGGACTCCGAGACCCAGTACTTC. Translated, it gives CASSHHWDSETQYF.

J is TRBJ1-2 and V is TRBV27, with a tentative D call TRBD1 (5 bases). CDR3 length equals 15 residues. CDR1 is MNHEY and CDR2 is SMNVEV in the germline V gene (reference sequence). With 3 bases removed from V and 1 base from J, the gap between germline ends came to 12 bases. The CDR3 loop is CASSLEGRFNYGYTF. The CDR3 DNA reads as TGTGCCAGCAGTTTGGAGGGGAGGTTTAACTATGGCTACACCTTC.

The V and J genes are TRBV5-4 and TRBJ2-7, with D uncertain. The CDR3 is 14 amino acids. Between the trimmed V and J ends, which lost 6 bases and 3 bases, there was a span of 16 bases. The germline V gene encodes CDR1 SGHNT and CDR2 YYREEE (reference sequence). The CDR3 sequence: CASTMDEPDYEQYF. Here the CDR3 DNA reads TGTGCCAGCACCATGGACGAGCCCGACTACGAGCAGTACTTC.

The chain couples TRBV27 to TRBJ2-3; the match to TRBD2 covers 8 bases. Germline CDR1 MNHEY, CDR2 SMNVEV (reference sequence). This CDR3 has 17 residues. V was clipped by 5 bases and J by 7 bases; unmatched bases: 17. This chain's CDR3 is CASSLLPGGAVRHTQYF. For the CDR3, the DNA is TGTGCCAGCAGTCTCCTCCCGGGAGGGGCAGTACGCCATACGCAGTATTTT.

In its sample, this clonotype was seen many times. The CDR3 protein is CASSFLGQQNTEAFF. The CDR3 DNA is TGTGCCAGCAGTTTCTTAGGACAGCAGAACACTGAAGCTTTCTTT. This chain connects TRBV12-3 or TRBV12-4 to TRBJ1-1, with D possibly matching TRBD1 (6 bases). The CDR3 runs to 15 residues. Trimming cost V 3 bases and J 1 base, with 12 bases left between them.

This chain connects TRBV20-1 to TRBJ2-7; possible D gene TRBD2, 5 bases. V was shortened by 3 bases and J by 3 bases, with 18 bases between the two germline ends. The CDR3 sequence is 15 residues long. The germline CDR1 and CDR2 sequences are DFQATT and SNEGSKA (reference sequence). CDR3 in amino acids: CSASSPGSWGYEQYF. DNA for the CDR3: TGCAGTGCTAGCAGCCCTGGGAGTTGGGGCTACGAGCAGTACTTC.

V gene TRBV11-1 combines with J gene TRBJ2-3; possibly TRBD1 or TRBD2 for D (6 bases each). Trimming took off 6 bases at V and 5 bases at J, with 24 bases between the two ends. Germline lookup yields CDR1 SGHAT and CDR2 FQDESV (reference sequence). The CDR3 covers 17 residues. The CDR3 loop is CASRGFRGLPVQDTQYF. CDR3 in DNA: TGTGCCAGCAGGGGGTTCAGGGGACTCCCTGTACAAGATACGCAGTATTTT.

The CDR3 is CASSPPGAEGTEAFF. Here the CDR3 DNA reads TGTGCCAGCAGCCCCCCCGGGGCCGAGGGAACTGAAGCTTTCTTT. V and J are TRBV2 and TRBJ1-1; D may be TRBD1 (5 bases). CDR1 and CDR2 from the germline V gene are SNHLY and FYNNEI. This CDR3 spans 15 amino acids. V lost 6 bases and J 5 bases, leaving 19 bases between the germline ends.

The sample holds a few counts of this clonotype. The V call is TRBV12-3 or TRBV12-4, the J call TRBJ1-2; D might be TRBD1 (6 bases). Trimming pared 5 bases from V and 8 bases from J, leaving 18 bases between. The CDR3 has 14 residues. The CDR3 sequence is CASSGGRGHEGYTF. The CDR3 DNA is TGTGCCAGCAGTGGCGGCAGGGGACACGAGGGCTACACCTTC.

The J gene is TRBJ1-3, the V gene TRBV4-1, with D possibly being TRBD1 (6 bases). Trimming cost V 0 bases and J 4 bases, with 13 bases left between them. This CDR3 is built from 16 residues. CDR1 MGHRA and CDR2 YSYEKL come from the germline V gene. The CDR3 bases are TGCGCCAGCAGCCAAGAGGTTCCTGGGACAGGAAACACCATATATTTT. This sequence encodes CASSQEVPGTGNTIYF.

This clonotype came up many times. The CDR3 loop reads CASNPRGSDEQFF. The CDR3, as DNA: TGCGCCAGCAACCCTCGGGGTAGCGATGAGCAGTTCTTC. The chain joins TRBV5-1 to TRBJ2-1; weak D call: TRBD2 (5 bases). This CDR3 comprises 13 residues. Per germline, CDR1 SGHRS and CDR2 YFSETQ. The germline V and J ends were trimmed by 6 bases and 8 bases, with 15 bases remaining between them.